Listed below are T cell receptor beta chains from one sample, sequenced in a study of siplizumab effects on memory and regulatory T cells. Sequencing was performed with immunoSEQ multiplex PCR; in TCRdb, only in-frame clones are kept and a portion is missing. The data show about 100,000 clones, 91% seen once. Sequenced: CD4+ T cells sorted from blood. The receptors come from a human donor in good health. Each CDR3 is given with its conserved first and last residue. Fields, in order: V gene, J gene, D gene, CDR3 DNA, CDR3 protein. D genes are given only for firm matches.

>TRBV28|TRBJ1-6|TRBD1
TGTGCCAGCAATATCCCAGGGGGTAGATCACCCCTCCACTTT
CASNIPGGRSPLHF
>TRBV6-5|TRBJ1-2|TRBD1
TGTGCCAGCACATACACAGGGGGCGAGGGGTATGGCTACACCTTC
CASTYTGGEGYGYTF
>TRBV20-1|TRBJ1-1|NA
TGCAGTGCTCGAGGGGGGACTGAAGCTTTCTTT
CSARGGTEAFF
>TRBV6-5|TRBJ1-5|NA
TGTGCCAGCAGCCAAGGACAGTATAGCAATCAGCCCCAGCATTTT
CASSQGQYSNQPQHF
>TRBV6-5|TRBJ2-4|NA
TGTGCCAGCAGTTACTCCGGAGTTCTAGCCAAAAACATTCAGTACTTC
CASSYSGVLAKNIQYF
>TRBV18|TRBJ1-5|NA
TGTGCCAGCTCACCAGAATCCCTTAGCAATCAGCCCCAGCATTTT
CASSPESLSNQPQHF
>TRBV5-5|TRBJ1-1|TRBD1
TGTGCCAGCCGACTTACGGGACAGGGGTGGACTGAAGCTTTCTTT
CASRLTGQGWTEAFF
>TRBV9|TRBJ1-2|NA
TGTGCCAGCAGCGTAGACCCAACAGGGATCTATGGCTACACCTTC
CASSVDPTGIYGYTF
>TRBV6-5|TRBJ1-5|NA
TGTGCCAGCAGTCTTGGACAAAGAGAGCCCCAGCATTTT
CASSLGQREPQHF
>TRBV2|TRBJ2-7|NA
TGTGCCATTATGGACGTCTACGAGCAGTACTTC
CAIMDVYEQYF